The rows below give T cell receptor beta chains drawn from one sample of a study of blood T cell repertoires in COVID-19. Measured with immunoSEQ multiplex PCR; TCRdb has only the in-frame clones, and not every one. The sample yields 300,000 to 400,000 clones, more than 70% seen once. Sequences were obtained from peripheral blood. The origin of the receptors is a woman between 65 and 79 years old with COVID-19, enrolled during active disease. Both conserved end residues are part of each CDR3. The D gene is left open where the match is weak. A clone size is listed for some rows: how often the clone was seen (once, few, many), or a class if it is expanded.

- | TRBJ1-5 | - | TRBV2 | CASSEQGGQPQHF | TGTGCCAGCAGTGAACAGGGTGGTCAGCCCCAGCATTTT
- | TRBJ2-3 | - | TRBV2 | CASSGGDTQYF | TGTGCCAGCAGTGGAGGGGATACGCAGTATTTT
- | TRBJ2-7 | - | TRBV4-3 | CASSQEWEYEQYF | TGCGCCAGCAGCCAAGAGTGGGAGTACGAGCAGTACTTC
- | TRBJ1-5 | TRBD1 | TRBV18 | CASSPQQGNNQPQHF | TGTGCCAGCTCACCTCAACAGGGGAACAATCAGCCCCAGCATTTT
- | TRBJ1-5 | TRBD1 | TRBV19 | CASSMGQLNQPQHF | TGTGCCAGTAGTATGGGACAGCTCAATCAGCCCCAGCATTTT
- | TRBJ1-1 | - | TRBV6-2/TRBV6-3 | CASSYLQGPNLNTEAFF | TGTGCCAGCAGTTACCTTCAGGGCCCCAATTTGAACACTGAAGCTTTCTTT
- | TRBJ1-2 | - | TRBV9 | CASSPHVGLSLGYTF | TGTGCCAGCAGCCCTCATGTGGGACTCTCTCTAGGGTACACCTTC
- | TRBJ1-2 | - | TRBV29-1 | CSAGGGANNYGYTF | TGCAGCGCCGGAGGGGGGGCTAATAACTATGGCTACACCTTC
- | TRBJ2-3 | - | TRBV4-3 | CASSQVTSTDTQYF | TGCGCCAGCAGCCAAGTTACTAGCACAGATACGCAGTATTTT
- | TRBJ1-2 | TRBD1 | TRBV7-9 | CASSGPGQGARGYTF | TGTGCCAGCAGCGGACCGGGACAGGGGGCGCGGGGCTACACCTTC
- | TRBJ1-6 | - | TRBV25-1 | CASSGQGGSPLHF | TGTGCCAGCAGTGGCCAGGGAGGTTCACCCCTCCACTTT
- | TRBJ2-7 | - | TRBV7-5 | CARSSGGTGYSYEQYF | TGTGCCAGAAGCTCCGGTGGGACAGGGTACTCCTACGAGCAGTACTTC
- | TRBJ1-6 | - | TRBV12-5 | CASAIGGGYSPLHF | TGTGCTAGTGCCATTGGCGGAGGATATTCACCCCTCCACTTT
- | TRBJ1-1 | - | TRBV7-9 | CASTTGKDTEAFF | TGTGCCAGCACCACAGGGAAGGACACTGAAGCTTTCTTT
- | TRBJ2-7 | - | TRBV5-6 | CASSLEKGRYYEQYF | TGTGCCAGCAGCTTGGAGAAGGGGCGGTATTACGAGCAGTACTTC
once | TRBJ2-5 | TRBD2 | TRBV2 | CASTLGEGWETQYF | TGTGCCAGCACCTTGGGGGAGGGATGGGAGACCCAGTACTTC
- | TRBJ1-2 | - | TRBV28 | CASSLSHPGGIGYTF | TGTGCCAGCAGTTTATCCCATCCGGGGGGTATTGGCTACACCTTC
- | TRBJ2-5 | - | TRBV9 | CASSVGTGGLETQYF | TGTGCCAGCAGCGTAGGTACGGGGGGCCTGGAGACCCAGTACTTC
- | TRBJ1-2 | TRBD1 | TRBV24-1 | CATSNRGYGYTF | TGTGCCACCAGTAACAGGGGCTATGGCTACACCTTC
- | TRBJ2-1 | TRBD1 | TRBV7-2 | CASSLERGRDEQFF | TGTGCCAGCAGCTTAGAGAGGGGGCGTGATGAGCAGTTCTTC
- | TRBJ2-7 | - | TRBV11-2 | CASSLGPGNTYEQYF | TGTGCCAGCAGCTTAGGGCCAGGGAATACTTACGAGCAGTACTTC
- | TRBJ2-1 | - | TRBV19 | CASSISGYTYNEQFF | TGTGCCAGTAGTATATCGGGGTACACCTACAATGAGCAGTTCTTC
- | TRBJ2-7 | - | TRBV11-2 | CASSARVYEQYF | TGTGCCAGCAGCGCCAGGGTCTACGAGCAGTACTTC
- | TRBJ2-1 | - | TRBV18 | CASSPGQNVYNEQFF | TGTGCCAGCTCACCAGGACAGAACGTATACAATGAGCAGTTCTTC
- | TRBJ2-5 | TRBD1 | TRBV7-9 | CASSPRIGDRGHETQYF | TGTGCCAGCAGCCCCAGGATAGGGGACAGGGGCCACGAGACCCAGTACTTC
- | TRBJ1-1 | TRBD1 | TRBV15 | CATSLTGGTEAFF | TGTGCCACCAGCTTGACAGGGGGGACTGAAGCTTTCTTT
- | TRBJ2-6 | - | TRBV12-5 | CASGLVPGPGANVLTF | TGTGCTAGTGGTTTGGTACCAGGGCCTGGGGCCAACGTCCTGACTTTC
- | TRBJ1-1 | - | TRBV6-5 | CASSYTGHLNTEAFF | TGTGCCAGCAGTTACACGGGACACCTGAACACTGAAGCTTTCTTT
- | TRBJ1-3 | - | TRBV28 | CASRLTAGNTIYF | TGTGCCAGCCGGTTAACGGCGGGTAACACCATATATTTT
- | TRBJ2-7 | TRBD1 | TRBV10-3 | CASRQGDYEQYF | TGTGCCTCCAGACAGGGGGACTACGAGCAGTACTTC
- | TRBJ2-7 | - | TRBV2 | CASSIGWTDLKQYF | TGTGCCAGCAGCATCGGCTGGACGGACTTGAAGCAGTACTTC
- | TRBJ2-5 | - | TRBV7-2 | CASSSQETQYF | TGTGCCAGCAGTTCTCAAGAGACCCAGTACTTC
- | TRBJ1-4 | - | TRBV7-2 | CASSPDRFNEKLFF | TGTGCCAGCAGCCCTGACAGGTTTAATGAAAAACTGTTTTTT
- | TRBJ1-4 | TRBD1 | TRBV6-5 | CASRTGGREKLFF | TGTGCCAGTAGGACAGGGGGCAGAGAAAAACTGTTTTTT
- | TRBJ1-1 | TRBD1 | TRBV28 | CASSTGQGKTEAFF | TGTGCCAGCAGTACGGGACAGGGGAAGACTGAAGCTTTCTTT
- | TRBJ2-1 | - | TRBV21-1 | CASSKTMEQGVYNEQFF | TGTGCCAGCAGCAAAACGATGGAACAGGGGGTCTACAATGAGCAGTTCTTC
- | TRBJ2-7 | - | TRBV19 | CASSFILGQGRYEQYF | TGTGCCAGTAGTTTTATTCTGGGCCAGGGCCGTTACGAGCAGTACTTC
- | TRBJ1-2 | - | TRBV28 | CASSLRQISYGYTF | TGTGCCAGCAGTTTAAGACAGATCTCCTATGGCTACACCTTC
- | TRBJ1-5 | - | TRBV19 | CASSIPPGGGQPQHF | TGTGCCAGTAGTATCCCTCCGGGGGGCGGGCAGCCCCAGCATTTT
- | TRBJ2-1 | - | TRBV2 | CASSERLASYNEQFF | TGTGCCAGCAGTGAACGGCTAGCATCCTACAATGAGCAGTTCTTC
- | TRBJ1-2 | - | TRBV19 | CASSTPRQTINYGYTF | TGTGCCAGTAGTACCCCGCGACAGACCATCAACTATGGCTACACCTTC
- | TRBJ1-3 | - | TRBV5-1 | CASSLAGGISGNTIYF | TGCGCCAGCAGCTTGGCCGGAGGGATCTCTGGAAACACCATATATTTT
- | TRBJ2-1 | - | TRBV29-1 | CSVELFNEQFF | TGCAGCGTTGAACTCTTCAATGAGCAGTTCTTC
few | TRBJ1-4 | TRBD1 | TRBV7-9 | CASSQGTVWEKLFF | TGTGCCAGCAGCCAAGGGACAGTGTGGGAAAAACTGTTTTTT
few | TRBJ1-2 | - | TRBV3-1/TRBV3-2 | CASSQNSWAGYGYTF | TGTGCCAGCAGCCAAAATTCTTGGGCGGGCTATGGCTACACCTTC
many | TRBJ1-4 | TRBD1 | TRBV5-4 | CASSLKSTGGGEKLFF | TGTGCCAGCAGCTTGAAGTCGACAGGGGGAGGTGAAAAACTGTTTTTT
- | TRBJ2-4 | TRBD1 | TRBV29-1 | CSAGDSGNIQYF | TGCAGCGCCGGGGACAGCGGAAACATTCAGTACTTC
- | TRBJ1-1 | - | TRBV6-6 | CASSLTGFTAEAFF | TGTGCCAGCAGCCTCACAGGGTTCACCGCTGAAGCTTTCTTT
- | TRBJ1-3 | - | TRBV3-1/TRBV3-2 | CASSLKGVSGNTIYF | TGTGCCAGCAGCCTTAAAGGGGTCTCTGGAAACACCATATATTTT
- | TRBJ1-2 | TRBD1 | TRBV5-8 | CASSLPNRGQGGYTF | TGTGCCAGCAGCTTACCCAACAGGGGGCAGGGTGGCTACACCTTC
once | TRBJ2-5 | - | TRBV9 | CASSAGETQYF | TGTGCCAGCAGCGCCGGGGAGACCCAGTACTTC
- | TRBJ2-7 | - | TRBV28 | CASTPDSYEQYF | TGTGCCAGCACACCGGACAGCTACGAGCAGTACTTC
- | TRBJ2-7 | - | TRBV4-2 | CASSQEETGRPYEQYF | TGTGCCAGCAGCCAAGAGGAGACAGGGAGGCCCTACGAGCAGTACTTC